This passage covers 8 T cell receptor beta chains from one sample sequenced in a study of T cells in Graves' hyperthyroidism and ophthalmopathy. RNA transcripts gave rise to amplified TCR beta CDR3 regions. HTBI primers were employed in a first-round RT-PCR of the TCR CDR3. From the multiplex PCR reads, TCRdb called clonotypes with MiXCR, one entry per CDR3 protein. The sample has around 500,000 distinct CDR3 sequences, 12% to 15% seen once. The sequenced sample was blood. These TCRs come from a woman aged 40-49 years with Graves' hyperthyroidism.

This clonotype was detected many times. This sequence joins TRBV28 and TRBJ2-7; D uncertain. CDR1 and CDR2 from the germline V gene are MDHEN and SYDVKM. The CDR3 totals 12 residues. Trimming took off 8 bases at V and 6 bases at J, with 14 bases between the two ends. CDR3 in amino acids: CASHHGLGEQYF. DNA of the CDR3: TGTGCCAGCCATCACGGTCTCGGCGAGCAGTACTTC.

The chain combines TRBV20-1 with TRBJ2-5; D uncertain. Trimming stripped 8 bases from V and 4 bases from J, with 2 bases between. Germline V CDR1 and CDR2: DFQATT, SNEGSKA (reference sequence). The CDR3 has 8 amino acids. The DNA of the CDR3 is TGCAGTACAGAGACCCAGTACTTC. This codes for CSTETQYF.

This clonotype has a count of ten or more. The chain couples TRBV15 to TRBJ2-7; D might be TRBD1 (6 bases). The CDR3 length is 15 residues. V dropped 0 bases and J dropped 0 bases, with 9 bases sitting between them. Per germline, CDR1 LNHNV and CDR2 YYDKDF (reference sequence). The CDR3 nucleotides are TGTGCCACCAGCAGAGATTGGGACACCTCCTACGAGCAGTACTTC. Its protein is CATSRDWDTSYEQYF.

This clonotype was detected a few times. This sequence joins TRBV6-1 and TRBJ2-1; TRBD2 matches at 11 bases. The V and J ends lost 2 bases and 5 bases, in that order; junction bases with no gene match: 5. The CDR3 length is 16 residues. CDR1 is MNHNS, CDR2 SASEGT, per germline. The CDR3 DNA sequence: TGTGCCAGCAGTGAAACTAGCGGGAGTGGCAACAATGAGCAGTTCTTC. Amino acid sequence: CASSETSGSGNNEQFF.

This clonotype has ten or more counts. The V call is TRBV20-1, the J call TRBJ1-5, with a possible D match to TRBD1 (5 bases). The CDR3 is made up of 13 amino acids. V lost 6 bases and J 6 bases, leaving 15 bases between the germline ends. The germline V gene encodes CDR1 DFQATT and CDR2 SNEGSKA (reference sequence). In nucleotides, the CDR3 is TGCAGTGCATCCAGGGAGTTCGGTCAGCCCCAGCATTTT. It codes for CSASREFGQPQHF.

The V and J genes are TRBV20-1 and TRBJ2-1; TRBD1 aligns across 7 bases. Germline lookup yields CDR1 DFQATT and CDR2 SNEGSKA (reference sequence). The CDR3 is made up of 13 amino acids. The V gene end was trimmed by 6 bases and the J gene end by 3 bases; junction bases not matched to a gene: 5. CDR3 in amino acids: CSALDRDYNEQFF. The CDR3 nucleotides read TGCAGTGCCCTTGACAGGGACTACAATGAGCAGTTCTTC.

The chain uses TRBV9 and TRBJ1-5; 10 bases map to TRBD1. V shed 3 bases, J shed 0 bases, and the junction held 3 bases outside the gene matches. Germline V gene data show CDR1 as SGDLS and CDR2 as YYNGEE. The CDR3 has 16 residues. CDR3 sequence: CASSEGTGDSNQPQHF. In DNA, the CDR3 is TGTGCCAGCAGCGAGGGGACAGGGGATAGCAATCAGCCCCAGCATTTT.

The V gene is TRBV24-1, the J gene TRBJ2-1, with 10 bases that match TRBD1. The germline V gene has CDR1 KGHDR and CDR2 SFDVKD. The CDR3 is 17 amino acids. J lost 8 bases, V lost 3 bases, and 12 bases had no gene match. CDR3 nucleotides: TGTGCCACCAGTGATGCTGACAGGGGGCGCGAAATCTATGAGCAGTTCTTC. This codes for CATSDADRGREIYEQFF.